The sample holds many counts of the clone carrying this T cell receptor (beta chain). The second PCR ran about 6 to 11 cycles with a sample-barcoded 5' primer and J-beta primers. One entry per CDR3 protein results from TCRdb running MiXCR on the 5' RACE reads. The sample lists roughly 650,000 distinct CDR3 sequences, about a third occurring once. Germline values: CDR1 SGHKS, CDR2 YYEKEE (reference sequence). V was cut by 8 bases and J by 0 bases, with 12 bases left in between. The CDR3 runs 13 residues. This specimen comes from a study of blood T cells in healthy people across ages. Study information: Template switching retrieved approximately one barcoded beta molecule for each two T cells.

The chain uses TRBV5-5 and TRBJ2-7, with a possible D match to TRBD1 (6 bases). This clonotype was obtained from a woman older than 75 in good health. Input material: blood. CDR3 DNA sequence: TGTGCCAGACGCAGGGGACCCTCCTACGAGCAGTACTTC. This encodes CARRRGPSYEQYF.